What follows is one T cell receptor (beta chain) and its context. Germline values: CDR1 SGHDN, CDR2 FVKESK. V lost 1 base and J 6 bases, leaving 10 bases between the germline ends. There are 14 residues in the CDR3. This entry is derived from a study of T cell changes during pregnancy in multiple sclerosis. TCRdb's table, derived via immunoSEQ multiplex PCR, lists solely in-frame clones and lacks some. The data contain about 81,000 clones, 94% of them singletons. The sample was peripheral blood, taken in the third trimester of pregnancy. V usage is TRBV14 and J usage is TRBJ2-1, with D unresolved. The TCR sequence derives from a female donor with multiple sclerosis, enrolled in a pregnancy study. CDR3 loop: CASSQVPGSNEQFF. CDR3 DNA sequence: TGTGCCAGCAGCCAAGTGCCCGGTTCCAATGAGCAGTTCTTC.